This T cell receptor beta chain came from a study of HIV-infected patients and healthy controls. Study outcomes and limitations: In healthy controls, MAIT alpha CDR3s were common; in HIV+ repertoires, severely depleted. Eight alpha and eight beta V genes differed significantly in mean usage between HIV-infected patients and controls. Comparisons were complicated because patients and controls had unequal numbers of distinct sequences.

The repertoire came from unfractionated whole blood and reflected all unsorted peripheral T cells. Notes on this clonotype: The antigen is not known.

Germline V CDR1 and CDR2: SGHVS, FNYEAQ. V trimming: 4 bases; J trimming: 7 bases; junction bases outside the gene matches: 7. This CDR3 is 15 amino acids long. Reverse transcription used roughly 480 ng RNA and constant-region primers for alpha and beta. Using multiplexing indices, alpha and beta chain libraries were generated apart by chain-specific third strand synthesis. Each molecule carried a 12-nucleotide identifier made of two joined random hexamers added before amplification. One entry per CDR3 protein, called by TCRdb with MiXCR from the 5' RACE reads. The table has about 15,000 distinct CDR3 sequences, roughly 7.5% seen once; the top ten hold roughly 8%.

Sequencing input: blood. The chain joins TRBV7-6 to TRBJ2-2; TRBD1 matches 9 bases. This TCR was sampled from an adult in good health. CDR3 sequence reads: CASSSSTGGGGELFF. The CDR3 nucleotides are TGTGCCAGCAGCTCCTCAACAGGGGGCGGCGGGGAGCTGTTTTTT. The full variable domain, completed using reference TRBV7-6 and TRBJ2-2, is GAGVSQSPRYKVTKRGQDVALRCDPISGHVSLYWYRQALGQGPEFLTYFNYEAQQDKSGLPNDRFSAERPEGSISTLTIQRTEQRDSAMYRCASSSSTGGGGELFFGEGSRLTVL.